A selection of T cell receptor beta chains follows, all from one sample in a study of control samples from healthy donors and cancer patients. Method: immunoSEQ multiplex PCR; TCRdb's copy keeps in-frame clones and lacks some. Seen here are fewer than 200,000 clones, about 87% observed once, and the top ten hold around 11%. Material for sequencing was blood. The origin of the receptors is a man aged 25-45 years in good health. Both conserved end residues are part of each CDR3. D genes are given only for firm matches. Clone size is not always given. Where it is, it says once, few, many or a class for expanded clones.

J gene	D gene	clone size	V gene	CDR3 DNA	CDR3 protein
TRBJ2-7	TRBD1	NA	TRBV25-1	TGTGCCAGCAGTGCGCAGGGACAGGGTGTTTACGAGCAGTACTTC	CASSAQGQGVYEQYF
TRBJ2-7	NA	NA	TRBV28	TGTGCCAGCAGTTTACCCGGGAACGAGCAGTACTTC	CASSLPGNEQYF
TRBJ2-7	NA	NA	TRBV11-1	TGTGCCAGCAGCTTAAACGAGCGAGCAGAGCAGTACTTC	CASSLNERAEQYF
TRBJ2-2	NA	NA	TRBV27	TGTGCCAGCATAAGGCAGGGAGATACCGGGGAGCTGTTTTTT	CASIRQGDTGELFF
TRBJ2-1	TRBD2	NA	TRBV30	TGTGCCTGGAGCTCATTTCGAAGGACTAGCGGGGAGCAGTTCTTC	CAWSSFRRTSGEQFF
TRBJ1-5	NA	NA	TRBV6-5	TGTGCCAGCAGTTACGGTCAGGGAGGGAGTCAGCCCCAGCATTTT	CASSYGQGGSQPQHF
TRBJ1-3	NA	once	TRBV11-2	TGTGCCAGCAGCTTAAGGCAGGAGAGCTCTGGAAACACCATATATTTT	CASSLRQESSGNTIYF
TRBJ2-1	TRBD2	once	TRBV7-3	TGTGCCAGCAGCTTAAGCGGACTAGCGGGGGGTGAGCAGTTCTTC	CASSLSGLAGGEQFF
TRBJ2-1	TRBD2	NA	TRBV28	TGTGCCAGCAGTTCAAGCGGGAGGGCCGATGGTGAGCAGTTCTTC	CASSSSGRADGEQFF
TRBJ2-1	NA	NA	TRBV7-8	TGTGCCAGCAGCTTAGATGAGGACAGACTCTTC	CASSLDEDRLF
TRBJ2-2	TRBD2	NA	TRBV6-6	TGTGCCAGCAGGAGGACTAGCGGCAACACCGGGGAGCTGTTTTTT	CASRRTSGNTGELFF
TRBJ2-2	TRBD1	NA	TRBV9	TGTGCCAGCAGCTTCGGACAGGGGGCGACCGGGGAGCTGTTTTTT	CASSFGQGATGELFF
TRBJ2-5	NA	NA	TRBV5-8	TGTGCCAGCAGTCCCGGGGCGTGGGAGACCCAGTACTTC	CASSPGAWETQYF
TRBJ1-1	NA	NA	TRBV11-2	TGTGCCAGCGTCGAGGGGACTGAAGCTTTCTTT	CASVEGTEAFF
TRBJ1-1	NA	NA	TRBV5-1	TGCGCCAGCAGCGTGGACATCAACACTGAAGCTTTCTTT	CASSVDINTEAFF
TRBJ2-1	TRBD2	NA	TRBV11-3	TGTGCCAGCAGCTTAAGGCGGGAGCGCAATGAGCAGTTCTTC	CASSLRRERNEQFF
TRBJ1-5	NA	NA	TRBV27	TGTGCCAGCAGTTACACAGGGATCGGCCAGCCCCAGCATTTT	CASSYTGIGQPQHF
TRBJ1-5	NA	NA	TRBV19	TGTGCCAGTAGTGCCTCCCTGAAGAAAGGAACGGGTCAGCCCCAGCATTTT	CASSASLKKGTGQPQHF
TRBJ1-3	NA	NA	TRBV4-1	TGCGCCAGCAGCCAAGTTCTCCAACGGGGCCTCTCTGGAAACACCATATATTTT	CASSQVLQRGLSGNTIYF
TRBJ1-1	NA	NA	TRBV6-1	TGTGCCAGCAGTGAACTTTGGGACGGCTTCACTGAAGCTTTCTTT	CASSELWDGFTEAFF
TRBJ2-3	NA	NA	TRBV7-8	TGTGCCAGCAGCTTAAACAGGGGAGGATCAGATACGCAGTATTTT	CASSLNRGGSDTQYF
TRBJ1-5	TRBD1	NA	TRBV5-6	TGTGCCAGCAGCTTCGAGGGGGCTAGTCAGCCCCAGCATTTT	CASSFEGASQPQHF
TRBJ2-7	TRBD1	NA	TRBV6-5	TGTGCCAGTCAGACAGGGCCTATCTACGAGCAGTACTTC	CASQTGPIYEQYF
TRBJ2-1	TRBD2	NA	TRBV11-2	TGTGCCAGCAGCCTCGGACTAGCGGGAACCAATGAGCAGTTCTTC	CASSLGLAGTNEQFF
TRBJ1-2	NA	few	TRBV5-6	TGTGCCAGCAGCTTGGGACGGGGTGGCTACACCTTC	CASSLGRGGYTF
TRBJ1-2	NA	once	TRBV19	TGTGCCAGTAGTAACGAGAGAAGATCAAATGGCTACACCTTC	CASSNERRSNGYTF
TRBJ1-3	TRBD1	NA	TRBV25-1	TGTGCCAGCAGTGAGCCCAGGGGGACCAGCTCTGGAAACACCATATATTTT	CASSEPRGTSSGNTIYF
TRBJ2-4	TRBD2	NA	TRBV6-2/TRBV6-3	TGTGCCAGCAGTTACGTGGGGAGCGGGGGGTCGCGAAACATTCAGTACTTC	CASSYVGSGGSRNIQYF
TRBJ1-2	NA	NA	TRBV7-9	TGTGCCAGCAGCACACAGACTACGGGACACTCGTCTTTCACTGGCTACACCTTC	CASSTQTTGHSSFTGYTF
TRBJ2-1	TRBD2	NA	TRBV6-5	TGTGCCAGCAAACCGGGACTAGCGGGGGCTTCTCAGTTCTTC	CASKPGLAGASQFF
TRBJ1-2	NA	NA	TRBV18	TGTGCCAGCTCACCAACGCAAGGTAAACGTACCTATGGCTACACCTTC	CASSPTQGKRTYGYTF
TRBJ1-5	NA	NA	TRBV9	TGTGCCAGCAGCGTAGAAGGGGGTCAGGGTCAGCCCCAGCATTTT	CASSVEGGQGQPQHF
TRBJ1-3	NA	NA	TRBV9	TGTGCCAGCAGCGTGGGCGGCTTCTCTGGAAACACCATATATTTT	CASSVGGFSGNTIYF
TRBJ2-3	NA	NA	TRBV15	TGTGCCACCAGCAGAGAGGGGGGAGACGTAGATACGCAGTATTTT	CATSREGGDVDTQYF
TRBJ2-5	TRBD1	NA	TRBV6-1	TGTGCCAGCAGTGAAATGGGGGGACAGGAGATCCAAGAGACCCAGTACTTC	CASSEMGGQEIQETQYF
TRBJ2-7	TRBD2	NA	TRBV28	TGTGCCAGCAGTGGTACCGGGACTAGCGGCCCCTGGGATACGTACTTC	CASSGTGTSGPWDTYF
TRBJ1-2	TRBD1	NA	TRBV5-6	TGTGCCAGCAGCCTCCTGACAGGGACCTATGGCTACACCTTC	CASSLLTGTYGYTF
TRBJ2-1	TRBD2	NA	TRBV19	TGTGCCAGTAGTCTGAGTAGCGGGGGTGTGAACAATGAGCAGTTCTTC	CASSLSSGGVNNEQFF
TRBJ1-5	NA	NA	TRBV6-5	TGTGCCAGCAACGGGAGAGGGGATAATCAGCCCCAGCATTTT	CASNGRGDNQPQHF
TRBJ1-2	TRBD1	NA	TRBV19	TGTGCCAGTAGTAGACAGGGGGCGAATGGCTACACCTTC	CASSRQGANGYTF
TRBJ2-5	TRBD2	NA	TRBV7-3	TGTGCCAGCAGCACCCAGCGGGGGGGACCAGAGACCCAGTACTTC	CASSTQRGGPETQYF
TRBJ1-1	NA	NA	TRBV5-5	TGTGCCAGCAGCTTGGCCATCGGTGGCACTGAAGCTTTCTTT	CASSLAIGGTEAFF
TRBJ2-7	TRBD1	NA	TRBV5-5	TGTGCCAGCAGCTTGGATTTCGAAGACAGGGACGGCGAGCAGTACTTC	CASSLDFEDRDGEQYF
TRBJ2-5	NA	NA	TRBV3-1/TRBV3-2	TGTGCCAGCAGCCAAGATAAGGGGCTTCGCGGCGACTTC	CASSQDKGLRGDF
TRBJ2-2	NA	NA	TRBV4-3	TGCGCCAGCAGCCAAGGGCAAGTGCCGACCGGGGAGCTGTTTTTT	CASSQGQVPTGELFF
TRBJ1-2	NA	NA	TRBV27	TGTGCCAGCAGTTTAACCCGGTGGGGTTTAGGCTACACCTTC	CASSLTRWGLGYTF
TRBJ2-5	NA	NA	TRBV24-1	TGTGCCACGAGGCGGGGGCCGCAAGAGACCCAGTACTTC	CATRRGPQETQYF
TRBJ1-1	NA	NA	TRBV7-9	TGTGCCAGCAGCTTTAGCAGGGCGGACACTGAAGCTTTCTTT	CASSFSRADTEAFF
TRBJ1-5	NA	NA	TRBV19	TGTGCCAGCTCGGTGCTGTTTGGTGGCCAAAGTCAGCCCCAGCATTTT	CASSVLFGGQSQPQHF
TRBJ1-1	TRBD1	NA	TRBV25-1	TGTGCCACCCGACAGGGACTCACTGAAGCTTTCTTT	CATRQGLTEAFF
TRBJ2-2	NA	NA	TRBV5-1	TGCGCCAGCAGTGAGATAAACCCTAACACCGGGGAGCTGTTTTTT	CASSEINPNTGELFF
TRBJ2-7	NA	few	TRBV6-2/TRBV6-3	TGTGCCAGCAGTTACCGGGACTCCAGCTCCTACGAGCAGTACTTC	CASSYRDSSSYEQYF
TRBJ2-2	NA	NA	TRBV11-3	TGTGCCAGCAGCTTTGGGGTTGGGACAAACTTCACCGGGGAGCTGTTTTTT	CASSFGVGTNFTGELFF
TRBJ2-1	NA	few	TRBV11-1	TGTGCCAGCAGCTTAGCGCAAAGGAGCTCCTACAATGAGCAGTTCTTC	CASSLAQRSSYNEQFF
TRBJ2-7	NA	NA	TRBV19	TGTGCCAGTAGTATACGGCTACGCTACGAGCAGTACTTC	CASSIRLRYEQYF